The present TCR beta chain was sequenced within a study of T cell changes during pregnancy in multiple sclerosis. The repertoire was sequenced with immunoSEQ multiplex PCR; TCRdb's copy has only in-frame clones and lacks some. The sample includes approximately 68,000 clones, roughly 90% seen only once; the top ten take roughly 1.4%. The TCR comes from a female donor with multiple sclerosis, enrolled in a pregnancy study. Source: peripheral blood, taken in the second trimester of pregnancy.

The CDR3 loop is CASSSHSTTNEKLFF. In DNA form, the CDR3 reads TGTGCCAGCAGCTCTCACAGTACAACTAATGAAAAACTGTTTTTT. The chain couples TRBV7-9 to TRBJ1-4; no clear D. This CDR3 region has 15 residues. Trimming removed 4 bases from V and 0 bases from J, with 9 bases in between. CDR1 and CDR2 from the germline V gene are SEHNR and FQNEAQ (reference sequence).